The rows below give T cell receptor beta chains drawn from one sample of a study of early T cells in non-severe SARS-CoV-2 infection. TCRdb analysed the 5' RACE reads with MiXCR anew, one entry per CDR3 protein. Here the sample spans more than 55,000 distinct CDR3 sequences, under 15% being singletons. The sequenced material came from whole blood. These TCRs come from an adult who was a healthcare worker with PCR-confirmed SARS-CoV-2 infection or an uninfected control (not recorded which). CDR3s include the opening cysteine and the closing phenylalanine or tryptophan.

V gene	CDR3 length	J gene	CDR3 protein
TRBV11-2	14	TRBJ2-1	CASSNAGPYNEQFF
TRBV28	15	TRBJ2-6	CASTELGAGANVLTF
TRBV5-1	16	TRBJ2-3	CASSLTSGRQGDTQYF
TRBV10-3	16	TRBJ1-2	CAISPRTPRLGYGYTF
TRBV29-1	16	TRBJ2-1	CSVEFSSVSSYNEQFF
TRBV4-2	13	TRBJ2-1	CASSQGGGNEQFF
TRBV5-1	19	TRBJ2-6	CASSLSGRRLGSGANVLTF
TRBV29-1	14	TRBJ2-7	CSASIGTSGYEQYF
TRBV30	13	TRBJ1-1	CACKRVGGTEAFF
TRBV7-2	12	TRBJ2-3	CASSTYTDTQYF
TRBV20-1	18	TRBJ2-5	CSAPDPRLAGGVGETQYF
TRBV20-1	15	TRBJ1-2	CSLPAGQAPSRGYTF
TRBV19	13	TRBJ2-7	CASNERETYEQYF
TRBV7-9	13	TRBJ1-1	CASSPFGGTEAFF
TRBV18	14	TRBJ2-1	CASSAVPRDNEQFF
TRBV19	14	TRBJ2-1	CASSTGNLYNEQFF
TRBV5-1	15	TRBJ2-2	CASSLQRESTGELFF
TRBV28	13	TRBJ1-2	CASSFSGGGGYTF
TRBV4-1	19	TRBJ2-1	CASSQPRTGSRLGVNEQFF
TRBV29-1	13	TRBJ1-1	CSAKVRGDTEAFF
TRBV6-1	17	TRBJ2-1	CASSDPWSTGVYNEQFF
TRBV6-2/TRBV6-3	16	TRBJ1-4	CASSYYGSIGNEKLFF
TRBV12-3/TRBV12-4	14	TRBJ2-2	CASSLGLTGGELFF
TRBV7-2	14	TRBJ1-1	CASSPRRGNTEAFF
TRBV7-9	16	TRBJ1-5	CASSPSEGHSNQPQHF
TRBV11-2	16	TRBJ1-2	CASLGTGALRAYGYTF
TRBV27	12	TRBJ2-7	CASSPAGYEQYF
TRBV16	14	TRBJ1-6	CASSPQSYNSPLHF
TRBV28	15	TRBJ1-6	CASSSGDRDNSPLHF
TRBV12-3/TRBV12-4	15	TRBJ1-6	CASSSVGAGNSPLHF
TRBV7-9	10	TRBJ1-3	CASRGNTIYF
TRBV5-4	16	TRBJ1-2	CASSAGGGTPAYGYTF
TRBV19	14	TRBJ1-5	CASSIGSFNQPQHF
TRBV25-1	15	TRBJ2-5	CASSSLGVNQETQYF
TRBV3-1	16	TRBJ2-5	CASSQVPAGVMETQYF
TRBV28	12	TRBJ2-7	CASSVSPYGQYF